The entry below describes one T cell receptor beta chain. What it binds is not known. These data come from a study of shared clonotypes between healthy human individuals. Study overall: CD4 naive and CD4 memory each took three plates per donor, while CD8 naive took two and CD8 memory one.

Naive CD8 cells lacked CD45RO, underwent positive selection for CCR7 and left out terminally differentiated effector memory CD45RA+ cells. Adult donors, all healthy and HIV-negative, had no recent acute infections or vaccinations. Findings of the study overall: Among a few donors, approximately 5% of naive CD4 clonotypes were found in common.

Profiling relied on immunoSEQ multiplex PCR, and the TCRdb table lists in-frame clones only, not all of them. The sample carries around 2.1 million clones, more than 85% recorded once. The TCR was taken from a man aged 18 to 30 in good health. Some clones in this sample may be carry-over from other donors' samples. What was sequenced was naive CD8+ T cells from PBMCs.

CDR3 bases: TGTGCCAGTAGTATACAACTCGCGGTCAATGAGCAGTTCTTC. The encoded protein is CASSIQLAVNEQFF. The chain employs TRBV19 and TRBJ2-1; D ambiguous. This CDR3 comprises 14 residues. The germline V gene encodes CDR1 LNHDA and CDR2 SQIVND (reference sequence). V lost 2 bases and J lost 6, with 11 bases in between.